The 5 T cell receptor beta chains below come from one sample, sequenced in a study of identical twins. TCRdb reanalysed the 5' RACE reads using MiXCR and keeps one entry per CDR3 protein. Among 450,000 or so distinct CDR3 sequences, 18% were seen once, and the ten largest hold roughly an eighth. Sequences were obtained from naive T cells sorted from blood. Receptors originate from a man over 45 in good health.

The rearrangement uses TRBV6-5 and TRBJ1-2; D gene ambiguous. Between the trimmed V and J ends, which lost 0 bases and 3 bases, there was a span of 17 bases. CDR3 length: 17 amino acids. Germline-derived CDR1 and CDR2 are MNHEY and SVGAGI. The CDR3 loop is CASSYSTTGLSYYGYTF. CDR3 DNA: TGTGCCAGCAGTTACTCGACGACGGGGTTGTCTTACTATGGCTACACCTTC.

The rearrangement links TRBV18 to TRBJ2-7; 14 bases fit TRBD2. CDR1 is KGHSH and CDR2 is LQKENI in the germline V gene. The CDR3 extends over 17 amino acids. V was pared by 4 bases and J by 2 bases, with 7 bases of the junction left unmatched. The CDR3 sequence is CASSRPGLAGATYEQYF. CDR3 nucleotide sequence: TGTGCCAGCTCACGACCGGGACTAGCGGGGGCCACCTACGAGCAGTACTTC.

This chain links TRBV12-3 or TRBV12-4 with TRBJ1-2, with a possible D match to TRBD1 (5 bases). The CDR3 totals 14 residues. Trimming took 10 bases from V and 6 from J, leaving 21 bases between them. The CDR3 region is CATRRSGLVDGYTF. The CDR3 bases are TGTGCCACCAGAAGATCGGGACTGGTTGATGGCTACACCTTC.

The chain has TRBV5-1 and TRBJ2-1; possible D gene TRBD1, 6 bases. Trimming cost V 4 bases and J 8 bases, with 13 bases left between them. Germline V gene data show CDR1 as SGHRS and CDR2 as YFSETQ. The CDR3 loop spans 13 amino acids. The CDR3 bases are TGCGCCAGCAGCCTGGGGGCTAACGATGAGCAGTTCTTC. This gives the protein CASSLGANDEQFF.

This clonotype showed up just a few times. CDR3 sequence: CASSPNRGANSPLHF. The CDR3 DNA sequence: TGTGCCAGCAGCCCGAACAGGGGGGCCAATTCACCCCTCCACTTT. The chain recombines TRBV7-9 with TRBJ1-6, with 8 bases fitting TRBD1. Germline loops: CDR1 SEHNR, CDR2 FQNEAQ (reference sequence). J lost 7 bases, V lost 5 bases, and 7 bases had no gene match. The CDR3 runs 15 residues.